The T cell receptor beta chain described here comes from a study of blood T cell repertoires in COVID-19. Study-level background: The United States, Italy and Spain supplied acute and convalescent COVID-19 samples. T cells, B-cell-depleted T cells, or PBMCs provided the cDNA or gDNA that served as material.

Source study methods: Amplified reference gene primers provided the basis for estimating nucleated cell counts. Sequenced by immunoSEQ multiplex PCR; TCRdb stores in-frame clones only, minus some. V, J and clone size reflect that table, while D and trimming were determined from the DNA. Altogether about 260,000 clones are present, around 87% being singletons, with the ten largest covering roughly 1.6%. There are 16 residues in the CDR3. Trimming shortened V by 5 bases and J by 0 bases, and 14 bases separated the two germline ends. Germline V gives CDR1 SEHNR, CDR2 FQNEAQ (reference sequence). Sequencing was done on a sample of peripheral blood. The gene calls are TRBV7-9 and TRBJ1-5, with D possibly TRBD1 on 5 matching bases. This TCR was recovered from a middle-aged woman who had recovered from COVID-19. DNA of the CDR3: TGTGCCAGCAGCCTATGGGGGGACTATAGCAATCAGCCCCAGCATTTT. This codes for CASSLWGDYSNQPQHF.